Listed below are T cell receptor beta chains from one sample, sequenced in a study of T cell responses to AZD1222 COVID-19 vaccine. Using immunoSEQ multiplex PCR, the repertoire was profiled, and TCRdb retains in-frame clones only, with some absent. This table holds 25,000 to 35,000 clones, around 90% found once. The source material was peripheral blood, sampled on day 0 of AZD1222 vaccination. All receptors come from an adult in good health. Both conserved end residues are trimmed from each CDR3. Fields, in order: V gene, CDR3 protein.

TRBV6-5,ASSYREGDTEAF
TRBV6-6,ASRDGQGLWTQY
TRBV4-3,ASSQSTSGRSYEQY
TRBV7-2,ASSSRLGSGNTIY
TRBV27,ASSSGRNQPQH
TRBV28,ASSSVGTSGTGYEQY
TRBV29-1,SVEIGGGTFGTEAF
TRBV19,ASSIVSMLNTEAF
TRBV9,ASSPTVGLGYT
TRBV2,ASRVEQRANTGELF
TRBV2,ASSREMNTEAF
TRBV27,ASSVNFGTGGNGYT
TRBV10-3,AISESFASYEQY
TRBV4-1,ASSQGKTSGGNNEQF
TRBV28,ASSSDRGQLF
TRBV11-2,ASSFNWEQY
TRBV28,ASSFSVDGPDTQY
TRBV7-8,ASSLGRRTNEKLF
TRBV5-1,AIIRGAGVANEKLF
TRBV10-3,AISIDTARTSHHEQF
TRBV7-2,ASSVDRTYEQY
TRBV3-1/TRBV3-2,ASSQGLAGGTGELF
TRBV12-3/TRBV12-4,ASSLGLNTEAF
TRBV18,ASSLGVNTEAF
TRBV14,ASKSGDHSYEQY
TRBV5-1,ASSFRGVATNEKLF
TRBV11-1,ASSPQNGRITDTQY
TRBV7-3,ASSFSDSSPQY